This is a list of T cell receptor beta chains from one sample in a study of blood T cell repertoires in COVID-19. Sequencing used immunoSEQ multiplex PCR; TCRdb keeps in-frame clones, though not all of them. The table includes about 150,000 clones, around 87% detected once. Sample: PBMCs or T cells enriched from blood (not recorded which). The receptor set was obtained from a woman between 40 and 50 years old who had been exposed to COVID-19. Both conserved end residues are part of each CDR3. D genes are given only for firm matches. Part of the rows lack a size; the others show once, few, many or a class for expanded clones.

d_call: -; clone_size: -; v_call: TRBV10-1; j_call: TRBJ1-5; cdr3_nt: TGCGCCAGCAGTGAGTCGAGAGGGTTTGATCAGCCCCAGCATTTT; cdr3_aa: CASSESRGFDQPQHF
d_call: TRBD2; clone_size: once; v_call: TRBV6-5; j_call: TRBJ2-1; cdr3_nt: TGTGCCAGCAGTTACGGGCGGCGGGGGGGCAATGAGCAGTTCTTC; cdr3_aa: CASSYGRRGGNEQFF
d_call: -; clone_size: once; v_call: TRBV7-9; j_call: TRBJ2-3; cdr3_nt: TGTGCCAGCAGCTTATCGGACGGGGTCCCAGATACGCAGTATTTT; cdr3_aa: CASSLSDGVPDTQYF
d_call: -; clone_size: -; v_call: TRBV11-2; j_call: TRBJ2-5; cdr3_nt: TGTGCGGGGCGGGGAGCCCAAGAGACCCAGTACTTC; cdr3_aa: CAGRGAQETQYF
d_call: TRBD1; clone_size: -; v_call: TRBV28; j_call: TRBJ2-3; cdr3_nt: TGTGCCAGCAGTCCAGGGGGCCAGGGGCGCACAGATACGCAGTATTTT; cdr3_aa: CASSPGGQGRTDTQYF
d_call: -; clone_size: -; v_call: TRBV5-6; j_call: TRBJ1-1; cdr3_nt: TGTGCCAGCAGCGTGGGGGAGACTGAAGCTTTCTTT; cdr3_aa: CASSVGETEAFF
d_call: TRBD1; clone_size: once; v_call: TRBV10-3; j_call: TRBJ1-6; cdr3_nt: TGTGCCATCAGTGAGACCGGGACAGGGAGTTCACCCCTCCACTTT; cdr3_aa: CAISETGTGSSPLHF
d_call: TRBD1; clone_size: -; v_call: TRBV4-1; j_call: TRBJ1-2; cdr3_nt: TGCGCCAGCAGCCAGCATGGGACAGGGACCACCTCTTTAGCTAACTATGGCTACACCTTC; cdr3_aa: CASSQHGTGTTSLANYGYTF
d_call: -; clone_size: -; v_call: TRBV5-1; j_call: TRBJ1-1; cdr3_nt: TGCGCCAGCAGCTTGGGACAGGACGGCACTGAAGCTTTCTTT; cdr3_aa: CASSLGQDGTEAFF
d_call: TRBD1; clone_size: -; v_call: TRBV7-8; j_call: TRBJ2-1; cdr3_nt: TGTGCCAGCAGCCTCCTGACAGGGTCCGATGAGCAGTTCTTC; cdr3_aa: CASSLLTGSDEQFF
d_call: -; clone_size: -; v_call: TRBV18; j_call: TRBJ2-7; cdr3_nt: TGTGCCAGCTCCTACCGCGGCTACGAGCAGTACTTC; cdr3_aa: CASSYRGYEQYF
d_call: TRBD2; clone_size: -; v_call: TRBV11-2; j_call: TRBJ2-1; cdr3_nt: TGTGCCAGCAGCTTAGAAGGACTAGCGGGCAATGAGCAGTTCTTC; cdr3_aa: CASSLEGLAGNEQFF
d_call: -; clone_size: -; v_call: TRBV5-1; j_call: TRBJ2-5; cdr3_nt: TGCGCCAGCACGCGGGGTATCAAGGAGACCCAGTACTTC; cdr3_aa: CASTRGIKETQYF
d_call: -; clone_size: -; v_call: TRBV25-1; j_call: TRBJ2-2; cdr3_nt: TGTGCCAGCAGTGAATATAAGGGACTCTTGGCCGGGGAGCTGTTTTTT; cdr3_aa: CASSEYKGLLAGELFF
d_call: TRBD1; clone_size: -; v_call: TRBV12-5; j_call: TRBJ2-5; cdr3_nt: TGTGCTAGTGGTTTGCCTGGGGACTTGGGACAGGGAAGAGAGACCCAGTACTTC; cdr3_aa: CASGLPGDLGQGRETQYF
d_call: -; clone_size: -; v_call: TRBV5-4; j_call: TRBJ2-5; cdr3_nt: TGTGCCAGCAGCTTGGGCGGGTCTCGGGAGACCCAGTACTTC; cdr3_aa: CASSLGGSRETQYF
d_call: TRBD2; clone_size: -; v_call: TRBV28; j_call: TRBJ2-1; cdr3_nt: TGTGCCAGCAGTCCTCGGGGAGCGGGGAACAATGAGCAGTTCTTC; cdr3_aa: CASSPRGAGNNEQFF
d_call: -; clone_size: -; v_call: TRBV21-1; j_call: TRBJ1-6; cdr3_nt: TGTGCCAGCAGCAAATGGACAGGTAGTTCTTATAATTCACCCCTCCACTTT; cdr3_aa: CASSKWTGSSYNSPLHF
d_call: TRBD1; clone_size: -; v_call: TRBV5-1; j_call: TRBJ1-2; cdr3_nt: TGCGCCAGCAGCTTGGGACTGGGGACAGGGGCCCAAAACTATGGCTACACCTTC; cdr3_aa: CASSLGLGTGAQNYGYTF
d_call: TRBD2; clone_size: -; v_call: TRBV29-1; j_call: TRBJ2-1; cdr3_nt: TGCAGCGTGCCTGGACTAGCGGGCCACTACAATGAGCAGTTCTTC; cdr3_aa: CSVPGLAGHYNEQFF
d_call: -; clone_size: -; v_call: TRBV24-1; j_call: TRBJ2-7; cdr3_nt: TGTGCCACCAGTGACTCGTCGGGGTTCGAGCAGTACTTC; cdr3_aa: CATSDSSGFEQYF
d_call: -; clone_size: -; v_call: TRBV9; j_call: TRBJ1-1; cdr3_nt: TGTGCCAGCAGCGTAGCTCTGAACACTGAAGCTTTCTTT; cdr3_aa: CASSVALNTEAFF
d_call: -; clone_size: -; v_call: TRBV9; j_call: TRBJ1-1; cdr3_nt: TGTGCCAGCAGCACGACGACAGAGAACACTGAAGCTTTCTTT; cdr3_aa: CASSTTTENTEAFF
d_call: -; clone_size: -; v_call: TRBV7-2; j_call: TRBJ2-7; cdr3_nt: TGTGCCAGCAGCCTCAGTTTCTACGAGCAGTACTTC; cdr3_aa: CASSLSFYEQYF
d_call: -; clone_size: -; v_call: TRBV7-2; j_call: TRBJ1-5; cdr3_nt: TGTGCCAGCAGAAAGACAGGCAATACGGGGCAGCCCCAGCATTTT; cdr3_aa: CASRKTGNTGQPQHF
d_call: -; clone_size: few; v_call: TRBV29-1; j_call: TRBJ1-1; cdr3_nt: TGCAGCGTAGTGGGCAGGGGAGCTTTCTTT; cdr3_aa: CSVVGRGAFF
d_call: TRBD1; clone_size: -; v_call: TRBV5-1; j_call: TRBJ2-5; cdr3_nt: TGCGCCAGCAGCTTCGGACAGGGTGGAGAGACCCAGTACTTC; cdr3_aa: CASSFGQGGETQYF
d_call: -; clone_size: -; v_call: TRBV12-3/TRBV12-4; j_call: TRBJ1-1; cdr3_nt: TGTGCCAGCAGTTTGTCAGGGTTCACTGAAGCTTTCTTT; cdr3_aa: CASSLSGFTEAFF
d_call: -; clone_size: once; v_call: TRBV6-4; j_call: TRBJ1-5; cdr3_nt: TGTGCCAGCAGTATTCCGAGGGAAACCCTTAATCAGCCCCAGCATTTT; cdr3_aa: CASSIPRETLNQPQHF
d_call: TRBD2; clone_size: -; v_call: TRBV20-1; j_call: TRBJ2-1; cdr3_nt: TGCAGTGCTAGTGGACTAGCTTTTGAGCAGTTCTTC; cdr3_aa: CSASGLAFEQFF
d_call: -; clone_size: -; v_call: TRBV7-9; j_call: TRBJ1-1; cdr3_nt: TGTGCCAGCAGCTTAGATGCAGGGACTGAAGCTTTCTTT; cdr3_aa: CASSLDAGTEAFF
d_call: TRBD1; clone_size: few; v_call: TRBV5-1; j_call: TRBJ2-6; cdr3_nt: TGCGCCAGCAGCTACGGGGACAGGGGTGGAGGTGGGGCCAACGTCCTGACTTTC; cdr3_aa: CASSYGDRGGGGANVLTF